The clone carrying this TCR beta chain was recorded only once. Its cognate antigen is unknown. At one end the junction does not follow the germline gene, possibly because of a read error. Germline assignment: CDR1 KGHDR and CDR2 SFDVKD. CDR3 length equals 16 residues. Constant-segment primers and 5'RACE yielded cDNA libraries for TCR alpha and TCR beta, each carrying sample barcodes and UMIs. From the 5' RACE reads, TCRdb called clonotypes with MiXCR, one entry per CDR3 protein. Of around 29,000 distinct CDR3 sequences in the sample, roughly 12% are singletons; the top ten hold 13% to 15%. The sample is drawn from a study of T-cell memory formation after mild COVID-19. Findings of the study overall: Unconfirmed was the SARS-CoV-2 specificity of second-wave clones that peaked on day 37.

Sequenced input: PBMCs or a T cell subset sorted from them (not recorded which). The TCR was taken from an adult woman who had mild COVID-19 (a few samples of this study predate the infection). Cell type and time point are not known. V gene TRBV24-1 combines with J gene TRBJ2-7; a weak D match, TRBD2 (6 bases). CDR3 residues: CATRDSRAGLTYEQYF. For the CDR3, the DNA is TGTGCCACCAGGGATTCCCGAGCGGGTCTTACCTACGAGCAGTACTTC.